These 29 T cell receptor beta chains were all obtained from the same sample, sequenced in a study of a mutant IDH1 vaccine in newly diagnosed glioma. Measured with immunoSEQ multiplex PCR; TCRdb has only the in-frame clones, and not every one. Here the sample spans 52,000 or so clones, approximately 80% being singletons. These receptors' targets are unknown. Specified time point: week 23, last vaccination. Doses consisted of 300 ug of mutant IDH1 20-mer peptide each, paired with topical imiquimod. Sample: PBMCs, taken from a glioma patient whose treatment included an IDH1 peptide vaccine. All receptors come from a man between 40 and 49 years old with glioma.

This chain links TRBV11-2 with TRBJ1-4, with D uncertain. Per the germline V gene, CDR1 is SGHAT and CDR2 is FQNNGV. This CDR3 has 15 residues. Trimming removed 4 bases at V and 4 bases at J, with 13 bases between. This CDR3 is CASSSILERNEKLFF. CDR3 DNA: TGTGCCAGCAGCTCGATCTTAGAACGTAATGAAAAACTGTTTTTT.

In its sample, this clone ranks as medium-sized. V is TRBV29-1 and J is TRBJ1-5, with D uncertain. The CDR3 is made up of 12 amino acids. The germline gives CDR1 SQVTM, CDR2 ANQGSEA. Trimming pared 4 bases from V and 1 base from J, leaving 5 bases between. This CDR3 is CSVVDSNQPQHF. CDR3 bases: TGCAGCGTTGTTGACAGCAATCAGCCCCAGCATTTT.

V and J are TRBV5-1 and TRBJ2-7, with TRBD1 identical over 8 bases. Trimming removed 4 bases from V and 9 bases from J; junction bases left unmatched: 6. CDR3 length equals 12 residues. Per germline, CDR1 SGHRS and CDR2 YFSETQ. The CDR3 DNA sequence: TGCGCCAGCAGCCCAGACAGGGGCGCGCAGTACTTC. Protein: CASSPDRGAQYF.

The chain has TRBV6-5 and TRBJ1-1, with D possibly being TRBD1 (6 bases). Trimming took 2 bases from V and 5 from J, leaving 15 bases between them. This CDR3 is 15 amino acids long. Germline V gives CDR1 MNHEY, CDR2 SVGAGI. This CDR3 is CASSYGQGWQTEAFF. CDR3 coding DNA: TGTGCCAGCAGTTACGGGCAGGGGTGGCAGACTGAAGCTTTCTTT.

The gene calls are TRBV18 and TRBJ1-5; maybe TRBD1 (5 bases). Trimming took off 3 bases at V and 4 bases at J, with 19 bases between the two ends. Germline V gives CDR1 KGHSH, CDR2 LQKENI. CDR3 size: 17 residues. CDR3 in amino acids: CASSPSVPRGVNQPQHF. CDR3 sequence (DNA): TGTGCCAGCTCACCTTCTGTTCCTCGGGGCGTGAATCAGCCCCAGCATTTT. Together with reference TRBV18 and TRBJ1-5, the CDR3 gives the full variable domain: NAGVMQNPRHLVRRRGQEARLRCSPMKGHSHVYWYRQLPEEGLKFMVYLQKENIIDESGMPKERFSAEFPKEGPSILRIQQVVRGDSAAYFCASSPSVPRGVNQPQHFGDGTRLSIL.

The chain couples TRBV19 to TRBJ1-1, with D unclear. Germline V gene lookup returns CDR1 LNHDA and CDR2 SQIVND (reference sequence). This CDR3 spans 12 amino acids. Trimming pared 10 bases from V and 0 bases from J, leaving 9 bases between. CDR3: CATINLNTEAFF. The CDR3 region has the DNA TGTGCCACCATCAACTTGAACACTGAAGCTTTCTTT. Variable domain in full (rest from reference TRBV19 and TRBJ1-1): DGGITQSPKYLFRKEGQNVTLSCEQNLNHDAMYWYRQDPGQGLRLIYYSQIVNDFQKGDIAEGYSVSREKKESFPLTVTSAQKNPTAFYLCATINLNTEAFFGQGTRLTVV.

Here the CDR3 reads CASSLKGNEAFF. CDR3 coding DNA: TGTGCCAGCAGCTTAAAAGGTAACGAAGCTTTCTTT. The chain combines TRBV7-9 with TRBJ1-1; the D is unclear. Per the germline V gene, CDR1 is SEHNR and CDR2 is FQNEAQ (reference sequence). The CDR3 loop spans 12 amino acids. V was pared by 2 bases and J by 8 bases, with 9 bases between. Full variable domain (outside the CDR3, taken from reference TRBV7-9 and TRBJ1-1): DTGVSQNPRHKITKRGQNVTFRCDPISEHNRLYWYRQTLGQGPEFLTYFQNEAQLEKSRLLSDRFSAERPKGSFSTLEIQRTEQGDSAMYLCASSLKGNEAFFGQGTRLTVV.

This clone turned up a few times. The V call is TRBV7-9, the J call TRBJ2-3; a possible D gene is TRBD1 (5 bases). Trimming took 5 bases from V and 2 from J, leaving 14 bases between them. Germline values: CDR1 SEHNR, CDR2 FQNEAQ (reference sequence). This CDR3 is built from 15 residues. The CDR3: CASSLRQLNTDTQYF. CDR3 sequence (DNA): TGTGCCAGCAGCCTGAGACAGTTAAACACAGATACGCAGTATTTT.

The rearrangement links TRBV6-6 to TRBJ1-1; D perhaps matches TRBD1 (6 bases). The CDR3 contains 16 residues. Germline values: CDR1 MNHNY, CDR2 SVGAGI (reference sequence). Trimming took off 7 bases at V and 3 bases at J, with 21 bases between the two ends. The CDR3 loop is CASTTSRGFSDTEAFF. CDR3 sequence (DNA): TGTGCCAGCACCACAAGTAGGGGGTTTAGTGACACTGAAGCTTTCTTT.

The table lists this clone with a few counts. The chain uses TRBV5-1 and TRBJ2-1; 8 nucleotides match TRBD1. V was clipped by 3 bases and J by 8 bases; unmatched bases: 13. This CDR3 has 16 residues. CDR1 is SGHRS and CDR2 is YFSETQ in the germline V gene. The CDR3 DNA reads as TGCGCCAGCAGCTCATCTCTCGGACAGGGCCAATATGAGCAGTTCTTC. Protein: CASSSSLGQGQYEQFF.

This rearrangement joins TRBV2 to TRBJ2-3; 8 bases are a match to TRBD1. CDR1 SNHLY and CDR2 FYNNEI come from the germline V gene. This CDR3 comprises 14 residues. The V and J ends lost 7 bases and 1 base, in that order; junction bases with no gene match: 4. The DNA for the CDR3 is TGTGCCAGCATCAGGGGGCCGGGCACAGATACGCAGTATTTT. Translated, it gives CASIRGPGTDTQYF.

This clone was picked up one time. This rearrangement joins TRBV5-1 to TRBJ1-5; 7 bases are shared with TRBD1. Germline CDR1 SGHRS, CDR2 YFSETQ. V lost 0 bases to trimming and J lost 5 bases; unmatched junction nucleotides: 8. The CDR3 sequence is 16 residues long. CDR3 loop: CASSLGTGDIHQPQHF. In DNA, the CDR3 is TGCGCCAGCAGCTTGGGTACAGGGGACATCCATCAGCCCCAGCATTTT.

CDR3 coding DNA: TGTGCCAGCAGCGCAACAACAGGGGCCCGGAACTATGGCTACACCTTC. It encodes CASSATTGARNYGYTF. The chain joins TRBV9 to TRBJ1-2; 7 bases map to TRBD1. The CDR3 covers 16 residues. The V gene's germline CDR1 is SGDLS and CDR2 YYNGEE. Trimming removed 3 bases from V and 2 bases from J; junction bases left unmatched: 10.

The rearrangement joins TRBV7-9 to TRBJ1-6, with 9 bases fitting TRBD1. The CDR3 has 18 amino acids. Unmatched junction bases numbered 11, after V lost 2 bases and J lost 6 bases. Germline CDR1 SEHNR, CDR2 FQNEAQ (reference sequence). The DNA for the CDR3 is TGTGCCAGCAGCTTATTTTTGGGACAGGGACTGACTAATTCACCCCTCCACTTT. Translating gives CASSLFLGQGLTNSPLHF.

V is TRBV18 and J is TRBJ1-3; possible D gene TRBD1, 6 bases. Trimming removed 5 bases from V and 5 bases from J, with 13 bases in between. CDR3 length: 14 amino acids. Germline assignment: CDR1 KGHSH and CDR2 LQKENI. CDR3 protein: CASSRTDKRNTIYF. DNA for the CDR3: TGTGCCAGCTCAAGGACAGATAAGAGAAACACCATATATTTT.

CDR3 nucleotides: TGTGCCAGCAGTACCACAGGGGGGGTTCGGCAGTACTTC. This translates into CASSTTGGVRQYF. The genes are TRBV6-5 and TRBJ2-7, with D tentatively TRBD1 (8 bases). Trimming left V 5 bases short and J 9 bases short, with 17 bases between. Germline V gene data show CDR1 as MNHEY and CDR2 as SVGAGI. This CDR3 has 13 amino acids.

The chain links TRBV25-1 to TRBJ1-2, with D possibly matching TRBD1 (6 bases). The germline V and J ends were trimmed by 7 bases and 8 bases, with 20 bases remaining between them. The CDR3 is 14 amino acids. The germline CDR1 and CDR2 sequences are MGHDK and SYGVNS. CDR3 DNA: TGTGCCAGCACCCCACCGGGACACAGCTTGGGCTACACCTTC. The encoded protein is CASTPPGHSLGYTF.

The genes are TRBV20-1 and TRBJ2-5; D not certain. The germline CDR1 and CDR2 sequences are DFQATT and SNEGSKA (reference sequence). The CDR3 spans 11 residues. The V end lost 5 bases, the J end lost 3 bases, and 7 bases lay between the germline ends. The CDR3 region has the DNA TGCAGTGCTGGATCCAAAGAGACCCAGTACTTC. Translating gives CSAGSKETQYF.

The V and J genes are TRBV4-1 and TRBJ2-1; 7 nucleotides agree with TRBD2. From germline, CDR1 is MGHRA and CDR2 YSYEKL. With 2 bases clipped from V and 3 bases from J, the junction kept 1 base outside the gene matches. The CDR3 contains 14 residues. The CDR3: CASSQREVYNEQFF. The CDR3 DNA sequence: TGCGCCAGCAGCCAACGGGAGGTCTACAATGAGCAGTTCTTC.

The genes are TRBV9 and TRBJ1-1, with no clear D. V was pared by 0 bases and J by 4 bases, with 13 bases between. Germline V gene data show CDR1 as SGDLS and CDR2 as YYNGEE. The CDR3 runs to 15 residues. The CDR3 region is CASSVGGGKPTEAFF. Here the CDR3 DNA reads TGTGCCAGCAGCGTAGGTGGAGGGAAGCCCACTGAAGCTTTCTTT.

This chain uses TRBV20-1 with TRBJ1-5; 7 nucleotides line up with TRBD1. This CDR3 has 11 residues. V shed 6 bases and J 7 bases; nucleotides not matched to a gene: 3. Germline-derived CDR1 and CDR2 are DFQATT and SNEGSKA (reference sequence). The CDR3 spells CSAQGEQPQHF. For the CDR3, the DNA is TGCAGTGCCCAGGGGGAACAGCCCCAGCATTTT.

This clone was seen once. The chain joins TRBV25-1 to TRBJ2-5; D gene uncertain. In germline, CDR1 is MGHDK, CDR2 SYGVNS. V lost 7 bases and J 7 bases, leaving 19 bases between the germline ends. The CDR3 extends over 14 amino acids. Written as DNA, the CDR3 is TGTGCCAGCAACGAGGCCTTGGGTTCAGGGACCCAGTACTTC. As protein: CASNEALGSGTQYF.

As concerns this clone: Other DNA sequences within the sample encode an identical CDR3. The CDR3 bases are TGTGCCTGGAGTGTAAGGGGTTACGAGCAGTACTTC. This codes for CAWSVRGYEQYF. The rearrangement uses TRBV30 and TRBJ2-7, with TRBD1 as a possible D gene (5 bases). From germline, CDR1 is GTSNPN and CDR2 SVGIG (reference sequence). V gave up 0 bases and J gave up 4 bases, with 7 bases separating them. The CDR3 totals 12 residues.

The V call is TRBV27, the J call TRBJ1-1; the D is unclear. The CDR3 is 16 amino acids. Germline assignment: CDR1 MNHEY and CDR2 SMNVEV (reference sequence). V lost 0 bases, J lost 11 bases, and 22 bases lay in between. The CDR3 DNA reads TGTGCCAGCAGTTTATCTAGCCTACGGGCCAGCAGTGGGGCTTTCTTT. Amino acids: CASSLSSLRASSGAFF.

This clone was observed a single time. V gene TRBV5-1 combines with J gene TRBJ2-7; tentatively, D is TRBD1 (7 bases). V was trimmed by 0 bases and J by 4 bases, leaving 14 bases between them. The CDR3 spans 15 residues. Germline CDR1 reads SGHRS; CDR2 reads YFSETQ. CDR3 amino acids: CASSLGQGGTYEQYF. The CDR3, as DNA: TGCGCCAGCAGCTTGGGGCAGGGGGGTACGTACGAGCAGTACTTC.

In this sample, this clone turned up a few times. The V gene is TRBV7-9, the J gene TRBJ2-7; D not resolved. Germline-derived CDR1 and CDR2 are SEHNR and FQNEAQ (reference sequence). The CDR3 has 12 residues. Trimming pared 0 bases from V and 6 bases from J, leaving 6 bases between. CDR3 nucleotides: TGTGCCAGCAGCTTAGCCAGTAGCGAGCAGTACTTC. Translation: CASSLASSEQYF.

Here the CDR3 DNA reads TGCGCCAGCAGCTTGGAAGACAGGGGGCTAGGGGAGCAGTACTTC. This translates into CASSLEDRGLGEQYF. The chain carries TRBV5-1 and TRBJ2-7, with 10 bases identical to TRBD1. The CDR3 contains 15 residues. J was trimmed by 7 bases and V by 0 bases; bases with no gene match: 7. Per the germline V gene, CDR1 is SGHRS and CDR2 is YFSETQ.

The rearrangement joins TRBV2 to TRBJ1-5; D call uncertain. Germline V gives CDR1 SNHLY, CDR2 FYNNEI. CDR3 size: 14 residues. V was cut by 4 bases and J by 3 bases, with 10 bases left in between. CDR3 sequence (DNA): TGTGCCAGCAGTGTACAGAAAACCAATCAGCCCCAGCATTTT. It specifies CASSVQKTNQPQHF.

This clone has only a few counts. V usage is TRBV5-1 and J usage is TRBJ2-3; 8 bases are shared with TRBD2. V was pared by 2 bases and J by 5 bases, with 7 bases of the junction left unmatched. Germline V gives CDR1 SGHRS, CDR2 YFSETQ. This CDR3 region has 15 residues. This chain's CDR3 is CASSLISGGGDTQYF. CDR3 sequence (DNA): TGCGCCAGCAGCTTAATCAGCGGGGGAGGAGATACGCAGTATTTT.